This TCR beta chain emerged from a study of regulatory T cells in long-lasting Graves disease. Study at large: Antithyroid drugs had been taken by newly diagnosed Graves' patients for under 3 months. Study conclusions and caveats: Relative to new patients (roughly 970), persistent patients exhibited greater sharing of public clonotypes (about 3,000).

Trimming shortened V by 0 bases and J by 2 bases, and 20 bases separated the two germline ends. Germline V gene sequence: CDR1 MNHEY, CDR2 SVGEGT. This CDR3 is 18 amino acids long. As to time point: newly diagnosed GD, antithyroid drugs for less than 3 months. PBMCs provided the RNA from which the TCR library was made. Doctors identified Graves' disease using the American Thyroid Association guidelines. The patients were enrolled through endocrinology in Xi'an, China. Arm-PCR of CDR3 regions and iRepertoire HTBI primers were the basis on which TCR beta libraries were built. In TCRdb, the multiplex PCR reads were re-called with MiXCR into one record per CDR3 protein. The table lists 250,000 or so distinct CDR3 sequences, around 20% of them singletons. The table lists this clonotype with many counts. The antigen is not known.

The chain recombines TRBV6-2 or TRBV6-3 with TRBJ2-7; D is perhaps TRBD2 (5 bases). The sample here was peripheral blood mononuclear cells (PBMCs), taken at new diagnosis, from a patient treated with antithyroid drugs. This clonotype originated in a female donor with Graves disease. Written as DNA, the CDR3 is TGTGCCAGCAGTTACTCGTCGGGAAGAAGGGTGAGGGCCTACGAGCAGTACTTC. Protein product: CASSYSSGRRVRAYEQYF.